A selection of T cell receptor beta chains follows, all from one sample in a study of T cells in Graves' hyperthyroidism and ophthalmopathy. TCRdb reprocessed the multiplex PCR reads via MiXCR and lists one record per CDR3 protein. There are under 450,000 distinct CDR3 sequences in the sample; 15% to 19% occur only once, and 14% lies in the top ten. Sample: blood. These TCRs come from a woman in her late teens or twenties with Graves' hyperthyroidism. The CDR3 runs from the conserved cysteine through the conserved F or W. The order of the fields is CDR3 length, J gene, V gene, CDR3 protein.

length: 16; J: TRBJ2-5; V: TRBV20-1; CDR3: CSASPFGGSNRETQYF
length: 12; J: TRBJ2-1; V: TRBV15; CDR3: CATSRDRGEQFF
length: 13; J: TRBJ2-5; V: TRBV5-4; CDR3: CAHGSRGQETQYF
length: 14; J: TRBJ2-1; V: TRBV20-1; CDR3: CSARSTGGWNEQFF
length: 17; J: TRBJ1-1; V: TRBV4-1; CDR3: CASRRVRNRGTNTEAFF
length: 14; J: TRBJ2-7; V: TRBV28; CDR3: CASSPNLLTPEQYF
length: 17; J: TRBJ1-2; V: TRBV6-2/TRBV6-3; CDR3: CASSYRAGPGGNYGYTF
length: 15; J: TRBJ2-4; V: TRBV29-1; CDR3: CSVEGTGRAKNIQYF
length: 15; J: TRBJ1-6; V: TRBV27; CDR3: CASSFSPGNNSPLHF
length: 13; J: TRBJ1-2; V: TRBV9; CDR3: CASSGTGIFGYTF
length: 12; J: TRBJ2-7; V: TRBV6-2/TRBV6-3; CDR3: CASLARSYEQYF
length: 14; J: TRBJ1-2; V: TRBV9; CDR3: CASSVRRDNYGYTF
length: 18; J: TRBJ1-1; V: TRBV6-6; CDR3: CASSYSRQGAPRNTEAFF
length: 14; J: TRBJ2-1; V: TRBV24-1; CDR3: CATGGTGGTTTQFF
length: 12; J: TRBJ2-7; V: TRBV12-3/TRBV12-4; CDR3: CASSLQGYEQYF
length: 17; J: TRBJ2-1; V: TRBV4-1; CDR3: CASSPNAVPSSYNEQFF
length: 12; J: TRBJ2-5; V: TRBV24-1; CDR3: CATSDGQGAQYF
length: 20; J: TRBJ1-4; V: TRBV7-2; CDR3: CASSPGGEGGYIGTNEKLFF
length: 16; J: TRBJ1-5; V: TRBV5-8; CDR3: CASSFRTGYSNQPQHF
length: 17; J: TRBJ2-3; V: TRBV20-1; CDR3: CSAIGLAGAQDTDTQYF
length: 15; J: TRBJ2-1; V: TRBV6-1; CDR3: CASSSAGGTYNEQFF
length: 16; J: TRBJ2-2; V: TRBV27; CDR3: CASSLVAGGRTGELFF
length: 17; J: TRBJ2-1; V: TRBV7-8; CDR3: CASSLRWRDPSYNEQFF
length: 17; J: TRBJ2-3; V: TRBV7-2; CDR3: CASSLSSGGQRTDTQYF
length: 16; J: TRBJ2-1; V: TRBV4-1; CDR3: CASSQERGLADNEQFF
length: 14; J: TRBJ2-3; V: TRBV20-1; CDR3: CSGPVPSFTDTQYF
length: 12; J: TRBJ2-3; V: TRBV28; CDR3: CASSRGEDTQYF
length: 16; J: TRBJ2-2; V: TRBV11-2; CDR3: CASSLTGAGGTGELFF
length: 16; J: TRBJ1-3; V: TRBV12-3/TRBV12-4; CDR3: CASSLRRTSSGNTIYF
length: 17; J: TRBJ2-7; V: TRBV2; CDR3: CASSAPRAGTKTYEQYF
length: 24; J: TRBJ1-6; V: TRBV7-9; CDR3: CASSQLDIFHKPGQTSSYNSPLHF
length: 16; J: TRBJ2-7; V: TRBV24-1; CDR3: CATSDSGTGASYEQYF
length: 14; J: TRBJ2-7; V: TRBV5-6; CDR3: CASSLDRKFYEQYF
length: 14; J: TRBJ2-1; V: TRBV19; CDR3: CASRPGLDSNEQFF